This TCR beta chain was retrieved from a study of control samples from healthy donors and cancer patients. Repertoires were generated with immunoSEQ multiplex PCR, while TCRdb's copy carries only in-frame clones and drops some. The sample lists roughly 450,000 clones, 80% to 95% occurring once. CDR1 LGHNA and CDR2 YSLEER come from the germline V gene. The CDR3 totals 16 residues. The V end was cut by 4 bases, the J end by 3 bases, with 15 bases between. This clone was recorded a few times. The receptor's source is a man between 35 and 55 years old with head and neck cancer. Sequenced input: PBMCs. The rearrangement links TRBV4-3 to TRBJ2-2; TRBD1 might be the D (6 bases). CDR3 loop: CASSPYRETYTGELFF. CDR3 nucleotides: TGCGCCAGCAGCCCGTACAGGGAGACGTACACCGGGGAGCTGTTTTTT.